This T cell receptor (gamma chain) was observed in a study of human gamma delta and Vdelta1 T cells (dated by TCRdb to the late 2010s). In terms of the full investigation: The study examined Delta One T cells, which are Vd1+ gamma-delta T cells, as cytotoxic effectors against acute myeloid leukemia. Here is what the overall study found, with its caveats: According to the report, Delta One T cells were polyclonal and showed broad cytotoxic targeting of acute myeloid leukemia.

Libraries were made using PCR. Sequencing instrument: Illumina MiSeq. Clonotypes were called again by TCRdb from the public reads via CATT, and duplicate nucleotide sequences were then merged into one entry. Here the sample has 7,500 to 10,000 gamma-chain clones; approximately 42% occur a single time. The biggest ten clones account for more than 2% of the sample. Comment on this clone: Its target antigen remains unknown. No base quality values were provided; no much bigger clone lies one nucleotide off.

Its CDR3 holds 16 amino acids, cysteine through phenylalanine. Only the CDR3 part of the read is kept: 48 bases, read in frame from the first base. CDR1 and CDR2 (VENAVY, YDSYNSRV) derive from the germline V gene. Compared with germline, V lacks 0 bases and J lacks 3 bases; bases without a gene match: 7. In this chain, TRGV8 is recombined with TRGJP2. The receptor was derived from a human donor in good health. Input material: Vdelta1 gamma-delta T cells from blood grown in culture (DOT cells). This sample's cell subset or site label indicates: Delta One T cells, in vitro expanded/differentiated Vd1+ gamma-delta T cells. The CDR3 corresponds to CATWDRGDGSDWIKTF. The bases read TGTGCCACCTGGGATAGGGGAGACGGTAGTGATTGGATCAAGACGTTT.